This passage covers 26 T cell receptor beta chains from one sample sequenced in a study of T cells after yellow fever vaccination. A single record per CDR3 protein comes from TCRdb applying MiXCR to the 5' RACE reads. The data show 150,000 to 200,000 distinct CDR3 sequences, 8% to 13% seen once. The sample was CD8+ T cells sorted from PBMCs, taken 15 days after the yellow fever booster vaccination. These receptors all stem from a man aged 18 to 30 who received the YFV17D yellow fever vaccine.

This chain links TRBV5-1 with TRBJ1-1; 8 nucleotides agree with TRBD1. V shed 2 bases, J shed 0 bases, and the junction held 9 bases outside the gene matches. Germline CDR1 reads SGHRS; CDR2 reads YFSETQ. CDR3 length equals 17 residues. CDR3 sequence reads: CASSFRDRSYMNTEAFF. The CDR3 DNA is TGCGCCAGCAGCTTCCGGGACAGGTCCTACATGAACACTGAAGCTTTCTTT.

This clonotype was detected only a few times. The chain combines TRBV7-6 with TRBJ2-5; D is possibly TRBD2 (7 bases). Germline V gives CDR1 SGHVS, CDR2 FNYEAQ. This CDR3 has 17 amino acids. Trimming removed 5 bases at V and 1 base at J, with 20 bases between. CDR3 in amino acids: CASSRPRGAERQETQYF. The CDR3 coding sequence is TGTGCCAGCAGCAGACCCCGGGGGGCAGAGCGCCAAGAGACCCAGTACTTC.

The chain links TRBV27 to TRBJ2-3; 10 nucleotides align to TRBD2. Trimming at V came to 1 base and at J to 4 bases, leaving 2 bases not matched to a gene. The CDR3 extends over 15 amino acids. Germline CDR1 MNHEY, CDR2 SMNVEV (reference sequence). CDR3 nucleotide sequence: TGTGCCAGCAGTTTATTAAGCGGGGGGGCAGATACGCAGTATTTT. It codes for CASSLLSGGADTQYF.

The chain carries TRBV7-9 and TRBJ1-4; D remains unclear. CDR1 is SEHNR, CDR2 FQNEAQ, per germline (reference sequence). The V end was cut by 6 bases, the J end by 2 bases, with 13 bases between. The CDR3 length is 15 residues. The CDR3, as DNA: TGTGCCAGCAGGGAGGGTCCTTCGACTAATGAAAAACTGTTTTTT. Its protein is CASREGPSTNEKLFF.

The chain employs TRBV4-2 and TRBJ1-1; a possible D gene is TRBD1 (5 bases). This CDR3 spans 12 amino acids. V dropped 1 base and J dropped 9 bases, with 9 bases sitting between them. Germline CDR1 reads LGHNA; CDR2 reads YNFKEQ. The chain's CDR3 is CASSQGPGQAFF. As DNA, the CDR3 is TGTGCCAGCAGCCAAGGACCGGGACAAGCTTTCTTT.

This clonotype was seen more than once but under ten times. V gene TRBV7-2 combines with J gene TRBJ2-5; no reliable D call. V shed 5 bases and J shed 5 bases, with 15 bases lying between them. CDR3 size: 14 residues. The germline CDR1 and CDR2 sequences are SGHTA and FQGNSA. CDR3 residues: CASSESWSGETQYF. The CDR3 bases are TGTGCCAGCAGCGAATCCTGGAGTGGGGAGACCCAGTACTTC.

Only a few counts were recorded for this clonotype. The CDR3 nucleotides read TGTGCCAGCAGTTTCCTCCCAGCGGGGGGCGGGAATGAGCAGTTCTTC. It yields the protein CASSFLPAGGGNEQFF. The chain is built from TRBV27 and TRBJ2-1, with 9 bases lining up with TRBD2. Germline V gene sequence: CDR1 MNHEY, CDR2 SMNVEV (reference sequence). This CDR3 comprises 16 residues. The trim removed 3 bases at V and 7 bases at J, leaving 10 bases unmatched.

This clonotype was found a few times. The CDR3 protein is CASSPTLGRMNTEAFF. CDR3 sequence (DNA): TGTGCCAGCAGCCCTACATTAGGGAGAATGAACACTGAAGCTTTCTTT. The rearrangement uses TRBV6-5 and TRBJ1-1; D is unresolved. This CDR3 region has 16 residues. The V gene lost 6 bases and the J gene lost 0 bases, with 17 bases spanning the gap. Germline CDR1 is MNHEY and CDR2 is SVGAGI.

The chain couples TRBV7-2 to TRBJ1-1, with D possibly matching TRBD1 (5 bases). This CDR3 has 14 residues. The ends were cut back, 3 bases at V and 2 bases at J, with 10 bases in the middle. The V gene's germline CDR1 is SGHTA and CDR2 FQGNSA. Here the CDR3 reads CASSFGGGNTEAFF. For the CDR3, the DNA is TGTGCCAGCAGCTTCGGGGGGGGAAACACTGAAGCTTTCTTT. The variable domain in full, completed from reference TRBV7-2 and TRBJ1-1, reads GAGVSQSPSNKVTEKGKDVELRCDPISGHTALYWYRQSLGQGLEFLIYFQGNSAPDKSGLPSDRFSAERTGGSVSTLTIQRTQQEDSAVYLCASSFGGGNTEAFFGQGTRLTVV.

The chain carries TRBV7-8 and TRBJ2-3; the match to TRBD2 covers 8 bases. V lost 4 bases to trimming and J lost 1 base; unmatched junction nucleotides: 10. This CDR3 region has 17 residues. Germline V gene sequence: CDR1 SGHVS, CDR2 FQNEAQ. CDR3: CASSWAWGGGRTDTQYF. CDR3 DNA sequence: TGTGCCAGCAGCTGGGCCTGGGGCGGGGGGCGCACAGATACGCAGTATTTT.

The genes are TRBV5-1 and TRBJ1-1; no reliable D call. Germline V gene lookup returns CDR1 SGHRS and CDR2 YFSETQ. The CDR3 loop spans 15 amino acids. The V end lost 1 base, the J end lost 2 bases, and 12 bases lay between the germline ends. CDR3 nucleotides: TGCGCCAGCAGCTTGTATCCCTGGGGAAACACTGAAGCTTTCTTT. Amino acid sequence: CASSLYPWGNTEAFF.

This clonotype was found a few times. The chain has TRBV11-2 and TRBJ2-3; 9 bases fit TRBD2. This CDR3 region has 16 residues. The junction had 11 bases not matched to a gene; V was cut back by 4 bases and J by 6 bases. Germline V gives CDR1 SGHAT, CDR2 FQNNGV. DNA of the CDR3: TGTGCCAGCAGCTCTCCACTAGCGGGCCCTTCGGATACGCAGTATTTT. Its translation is CASSSPLAGPSDTQYF.

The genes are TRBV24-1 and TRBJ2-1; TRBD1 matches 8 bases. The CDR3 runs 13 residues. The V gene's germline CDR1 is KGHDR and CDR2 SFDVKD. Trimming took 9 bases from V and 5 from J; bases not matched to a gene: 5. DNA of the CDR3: TGTGCCACCCGGGACAGGATTGACAATGAGCAGTTCTTC. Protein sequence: CATRDRIDNEQFF.

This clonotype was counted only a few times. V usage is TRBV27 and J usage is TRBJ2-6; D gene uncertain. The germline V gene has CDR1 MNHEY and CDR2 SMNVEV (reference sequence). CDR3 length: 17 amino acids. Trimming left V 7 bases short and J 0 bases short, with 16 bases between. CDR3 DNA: TGTGCCAGCACAAACCGGGTCCCGAGCTCTGGGGCCAACGTCCTGACTTTC. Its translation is CASTNRVPSSGANVLTF.

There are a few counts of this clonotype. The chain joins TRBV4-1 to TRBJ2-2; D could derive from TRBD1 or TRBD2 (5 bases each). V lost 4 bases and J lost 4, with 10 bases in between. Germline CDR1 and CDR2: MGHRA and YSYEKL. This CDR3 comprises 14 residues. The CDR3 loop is CASSPGSSTGELFF. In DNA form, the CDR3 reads TGCGCCAGCAGCCCAGGGAGTAGCACCGGGGAGCTGTTTTTT.

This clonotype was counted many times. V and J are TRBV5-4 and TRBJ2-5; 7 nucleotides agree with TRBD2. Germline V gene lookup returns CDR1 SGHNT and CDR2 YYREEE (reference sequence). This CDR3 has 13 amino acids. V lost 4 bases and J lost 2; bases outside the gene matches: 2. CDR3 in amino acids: CASSRTRQETQYF. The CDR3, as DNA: TGTGCCAGCAGCCGGACTAGACAAGAGACCCAGTACTTC.

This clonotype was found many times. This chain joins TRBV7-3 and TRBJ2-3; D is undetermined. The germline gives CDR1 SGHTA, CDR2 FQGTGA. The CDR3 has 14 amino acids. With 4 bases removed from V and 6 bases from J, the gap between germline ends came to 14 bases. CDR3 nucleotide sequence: TGTGCCAGCAGCTCGCCGACTGCATCGGATACGCAGTATTTT. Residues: CASSSPTASDTQYF.

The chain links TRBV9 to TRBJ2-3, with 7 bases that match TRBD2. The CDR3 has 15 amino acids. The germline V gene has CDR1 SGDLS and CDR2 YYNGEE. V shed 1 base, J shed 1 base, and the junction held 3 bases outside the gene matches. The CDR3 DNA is TGTGCCAGCAGCGTAAACGCGGGAGGCACAGATACGCAGTATTTT. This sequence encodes CASSVNAGGTDTQYF.

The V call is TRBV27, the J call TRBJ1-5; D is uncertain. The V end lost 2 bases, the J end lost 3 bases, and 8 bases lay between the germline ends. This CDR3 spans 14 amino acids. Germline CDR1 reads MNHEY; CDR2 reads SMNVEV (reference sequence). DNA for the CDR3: TGTGCCAGCAGTTTAGAGCAGTTCAATCAGCCCCAGCATTTT. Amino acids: CASSLEQFNQPQHF.

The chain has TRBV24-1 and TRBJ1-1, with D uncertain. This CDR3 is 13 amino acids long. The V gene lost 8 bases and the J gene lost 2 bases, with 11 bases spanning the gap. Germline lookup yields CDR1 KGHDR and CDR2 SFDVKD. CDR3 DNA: TGTGCCACCAAGGAGGGTGAAAACACTGAAGCTTTCTTT. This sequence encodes CATKEGENTEAFF.

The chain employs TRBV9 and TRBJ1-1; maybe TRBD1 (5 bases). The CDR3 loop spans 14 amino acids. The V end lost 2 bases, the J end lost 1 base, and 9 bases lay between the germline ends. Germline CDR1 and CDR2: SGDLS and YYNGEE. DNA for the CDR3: TGTGCCAGCAGCGTCTCCGGACAGAACACTGAAGCTTTCTTT. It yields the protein CASSVSGQNTEAFF.

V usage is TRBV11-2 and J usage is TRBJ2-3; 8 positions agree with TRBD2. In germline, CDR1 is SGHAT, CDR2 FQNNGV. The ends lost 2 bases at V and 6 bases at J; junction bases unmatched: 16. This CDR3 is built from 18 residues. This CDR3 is CASSLLSGLAGPFDTQYF. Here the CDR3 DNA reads TGTGCCAGCAGCTTATTAAGTGGGCTAGCGGGCCCGTTCGATACGCAGTATTTT. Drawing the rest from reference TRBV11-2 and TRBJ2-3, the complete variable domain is EAGVAQSPRYKIIEKRQSVAFWCNPISGHATLYWYQQILGQGPKLLIQFQNNGVVDDSQLPKDRFSAERLKGVDSTLKIQPAKLEDSAVYLCASSLLSGLAGPFDTQYFGPGTRLTVL.

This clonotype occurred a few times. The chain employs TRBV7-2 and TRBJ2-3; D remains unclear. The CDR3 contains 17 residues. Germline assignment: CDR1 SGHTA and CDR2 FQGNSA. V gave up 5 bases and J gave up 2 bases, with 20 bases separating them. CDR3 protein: CASSRALVNEDTDTQYF. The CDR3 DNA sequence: TGTGCCAGCAGCCGCGCGTTAGTTAACGAGGACACAGATACGCAGTATTTT.

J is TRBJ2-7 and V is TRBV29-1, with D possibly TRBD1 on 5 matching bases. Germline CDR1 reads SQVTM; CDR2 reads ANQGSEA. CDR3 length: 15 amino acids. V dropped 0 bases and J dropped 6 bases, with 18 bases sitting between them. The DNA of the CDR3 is TGCAGCGTTGAAGAGGGGCAGGGTAAGTGGACCGAGCAGTACTTC. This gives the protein CSVEEGQGKWTEQYF.

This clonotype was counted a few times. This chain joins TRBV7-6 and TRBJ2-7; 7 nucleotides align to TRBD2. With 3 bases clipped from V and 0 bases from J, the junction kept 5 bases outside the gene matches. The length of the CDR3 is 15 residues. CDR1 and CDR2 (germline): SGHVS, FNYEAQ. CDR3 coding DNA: TGTGCCAGCAGCTTGGGCGGGGGAAACTCCTACGAGCAGTACTTC. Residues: CASSLGGGNSYEQYF.

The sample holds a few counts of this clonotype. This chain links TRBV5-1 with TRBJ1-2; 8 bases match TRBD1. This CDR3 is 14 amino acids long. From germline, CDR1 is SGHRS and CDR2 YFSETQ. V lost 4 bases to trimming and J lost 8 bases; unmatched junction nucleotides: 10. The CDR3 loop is CASSAGQGVGGYTF. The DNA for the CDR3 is TGCGCCAGCAGCGCCGGACAGGGCGTGGGCGGCTACACCTTC.